The source of this TCR beta chain is a study of memory CD4+ T cells and cytomegalovirus serostatus. Study context: Healthy Belgian adult donors included 9 or 10 CMV-positive and some 25 CMV-negative people. Study outcomes and limitations: Suggested: most of the CMV-linked TCR signature lies in CD4+ memory cells.

Measured with immunoSEQ multiplex PCR; TCRdb has only the in-frame clones, and not every one. Seen here are 80,000 or so clones, about 78% observed once, and the top ten hold approximately 2.8%. Single viable CD3+CD4+CD8-CD45RO+ cells were sorted as the memory CD4+ T cells. The ends were cut back, 6 bases at V and 10 bases at J, with 19 bases in the middle. This CDR3 spans 14 amino acids. In germline, CDR1 is MGHDK, CDR2 SYGVNS. As concerns this clone: Its target is unknown.

The material sequenced was memory CD4+ T cells from blood. The rearrangement joins TRBV25-1 to TRBJ2-1; TRBD2 is a possible D gene (6 bases). The origin of this receptor is an adult in good health and CMV-seropositive. CDR3 sequence reads: CASSSEFREREQFF. In nucleotides, the CDR3 is TGTGCCAGCAGCAGTGAGTTCCGGGAGAGGGAGCAGTTCTTC.